This TCR beta chain was sequenced in a study of cytomegalovirus exposure and HLA in healthy donors (dated by TCRdb to the late 2010s). General notes on the study: According to an earlier analysis of several hundred of the donors, 200 million or so T cells yielded 95 million to 140 million unique TCR beta sequences and approximately 300 Gb of sequence data. An early release that covered fewer than 800 HLA-typed donors contained approximately 320 gigabases of sequencing data and roughly 84 million unique TCR sequences. Of the 398 genotyped donors, approximately 81% were placed in the genetic ancestry cluster associated with self-reported Caucasian donors. The study aimed to test whether signatures of past pathogen exposure could be identified by cataloging public T cell receptors. The study used immunosequencing to profile the T cell repertoires of approximately 690 subjects and linked those repertoires to cytomegalovirus serostatus. A separate validation cohort of approximately 120 different subjects was used in addition to the approximately 700-subject first cohort. To predict cytomegalovirus infection status, the study combined high-throughput TCR immunosequencing, statistical association of individual TCRs with disease status, and machine learning. In a later analysis, previously published TCR beta repertoires from 670 or so donors were re-analyzed and high-resolution HLA genotyping was added so that TCR occurrence patterns could be studied. Rather than using new phenotypic data, the later analysis identified candidate immune exposures from TCR beta sequences and from how often those sequences occurred across donors. In an earlier analysis of 550 to 700 of the donors, high-throughput TCR beta sequencing was used to judge whether each TCR beta V gene segment behaved as functional or pseudogenic. Alongside the repertoire data, information on donor age, sex, ethnicity and CMV serostatus was compiled. A later genetic analysis used genome-wide SNP genotypes for about three fifths of the 666 donors, treating that subset as a discovery cohort. Every repertoire in the discovery cohort had been generated on one and the same sequencing platform. Both class I and class II loci were covered by HLA typing, at four-digit resolution. The number of typed donors differed by locus: roughly 629-630 for A, B, C, DRB1 and DQB1; approximately 540 for DQA1; around 610 for DPA1; and 400 to 480 for DPB1. Roughly five DR-DQ haplotypes were handled as single units for association and clustering because linkage in the cohort was strong. Among roughly 400 genotyped donors of the cohort, an average of roughly 230,000 unique TCR beta nucleotide sequences was sequenced per donor, of which about 19% were non-productive.

The cohort consisted of some 670 healthy bone marrow donors. At the time of sampling, every cohort member was nominally healthy, though immune exposures that went unrecorded were likely present. The donor tested CMV seropositive and was one of the 289 seropositive cohort members. Every donor gave a peripheral blood sample, and the peripheral blood mononuclear cells from that sample were used for TCR beta sequencing. Genomic DNA was extracted from the blood cell samples with the Qiagen DNeasy Blood Extraction Kit. To prepare the library, the immunoSEQ multiplex PCR assay was applied. The multiplex PCR relied on a mix of 60 forward primers for TCR Vbeta segments and 13 reverse primers for TCR Jbeta segments. The CDR3 region of rearranged TCR beta genes was amplified from genomic DNA with a multiplex PCR assay. The amplified TCR beta libraries were sequenced on the Illumina HiSeq System as 87-base-pair reads. From the authors' description of their analysis: Across the 600 to 700 repertoires, a later analysis counted 80 million or so unique TCR beta chains, around 11 million of which were shared by at least two donors. Raw reads were error-corrected and collapsed into unique sequences with a nearest-neighbor algorithm that merged closely related sequences to remove PCR and sequencing errors. CDR3 sequences were aligned to IMGT reference sequences to assign V, D and J gene segments. Each retained sequence needed at least a six-nucleotide match to both a V gene segment and a J gene segment. A rearrangement was called productive if the CDR3 had no stop codons and remained in frame with V and J, and every other rearrangement was called non-productive. CDR3 was defined by IMGT convention, running from the second conserved V-encoded cysteine to the conserved J-encoded phenylalanine. In an earlier analysis of approximately 590 of the donors, sequences lacking an unambiguous match to a single V gene segment were excluded. An earlier analysis of several hundred of the donors called V segments functional above 56.7% productive rearrangements and segregating when the between-donor standard deviation exceeded 5%. To diagnose cytomegalovirus status from the catalog of TCR beta chain sequences, a statistical classification framework was built. V and J gene assignment, in a later analysis, came from comparing TCR nucleotide sequences with IMGT/GENE-DB human TR gene sequences. Using the TCRdist pipeline, a later analysis assigned CDR3 sequences along with most-parsimonious VDJ recombination scenarios. In a later analysis, each TCR beta chain was defined by its CDR3 amino acid sequence together with its V-gene family, and reads without a unique V-gene family were excluded. To address suspected cross-contamination and a sequencing artifact, a later analysis removed around 590 highly shared, low-generation-probability nucleotide sequences. For each public chain, a later analysis derived a clonal expansion index from normalized ranks of inferred template counts within each repertoire. In a later analysis, generation probabilities were computed with a VDJ recombination model fitted to out-of-frame rearrangements, and the resulting probabilities were checked against IGoR. Hypergeometric tests were used in a later analysis to score TCR-TCR, TCR-HLA and TCR-CMV co-occurrence, with a repertoire-size bias correction applied to the TCR pairs. False discovery rates were estimated in a later analysis by permuting HLA or CMV assignments 20 times. In a later analysis, co-occurring TCRs were grouped using DBSCAN, and TCRdist sequence similarity was added for clustering within HLA-allele-positive subsets. Repertoires with fewer than 30,000 or more than 120,000 public chains, plus five repertoires with anomalous nucleotide sharing, were excluded from co-occurrence clustering. Here the immuneACCESS table is served through TCRdb, limited to in-frame sequences with V and J called. Missing clones are a known gap in these copies; in checked studies unresolved V genes cover under half, and the rest lacks a known reason. Clonal size and the V and J genes are those of that table, whereas D and trimming came from the DNA. The sample table records 90,000 to 100,000 clones; 60% to 80% of these occur just once. The ten largest clones represent roughly 19% of the sample.

Germline trimming amounts to 6 bases on V and 6 bases on J, with 8 as the count of junction bases outside the gene matches. CDR1 and CDR2 are drawn from the germline V gene: SQVTM, ANQGSEA. Including cysteine and phenylalanine, the CDR3 has 14 amino acids. The kept DNA is CDR3 alone, 42 bases in frame from the first base. Summary of the overall study and its limitations: HLA typing was unavailable for some donors at each locus, so association tests used only the typed subset. The cohort was sequenced for TCR beta chains only, and without alpha or paired-chain data the features that could be detected were limited. According to a later analysis, parvovirus B19, influenza, CMV and Epstein-Barr virus appeared linked to several top co-occurrence clusters. In a later analysis, most CMV-associated TCR beta chains were found to appear HLA-restricted, with HLA associations seemingly driven largely by CMV exposure. A cluster of highly shared sequence variants was judged likely to be a technical artifact of the sequencing pipeline. CMV serostatus was the only immune exposure information available for the cohort. Because counts were too low, approximately 15 rarely observed V segments, including chromosome 9 orphons, were excluded from the earlier analysis of several hundred of the donors. A later analysis found that TCR association rates varied across HLA loci, with DRB1 alleles showing the most associated TCRs and HLA-C alleles the fewest. According to a later genetic analysis, donors in an Asian-associated ancestry cluster had fewer N-insertions in productive TCRs than the approximately 700-donor mean. Correlated functional status among segregating V segments might reflect linkage disequilibrium, but an unknown experimental factor could not be ruled out. According to the authors, the approach could potentially be generalized to other disease states and immunological phenotypes. A later genetic analysis associated a missense DCLRE1C variant with V-gene and J-gene trimming of TCR beta chains, and an independent cohort replicated the association. An earlier analysis of around 600 of the donors showed that most TCR beta V segments appeared in productive rearrangements either about 87% or about 30% of the time, which broadly matched IMGT annotations. A later analysis associated about 17,000 TCR beta sequences with specific HLA alleles at a false discovery rate of 0.05. Cytomegalovirus status was reported to be diagnosed by the classifier with high specificity and sensitivity in both the original and validation cohorts. A further reported finding was that TCR beta sequences accurately predicted the HLA-A and HLA-B alleles for most subjects in the first cohort. A later analysis found that HLA-associated TCR beta chains were more clonally expanded and had lower generation probabilities than equally common non-associated chains. In the study, about 150 TCR beta chains were listed as associated with cytomegalovirus. Assigning TCR associations to individual alleles was difficult when HLA alleles, especially DR and DQ, strongly co-occurred. Most TCR sequences were observed very rarely across donors, whereas some public TCRs were present in many individuals. The presence/absence analyses assumed that sequencing depth was roughly uniform across donors, and that assumption may not be true. Because the 87-base-pair reads could not distinguish some IMGT-functional V segments, including TRBV6-2 and TRBV6-3, those segments were excluded. A few of the identified cytomegalovirus-associated TCR beta chains were confirmed in vitro to be specific for cytomegalovirus antigens.

As concerns this clone: What this receptor recognizes is not known. There are no base qualities to consult, and no much larger clone falls within one base.

The sequencing sample was made of PBMCs. The source of this sequence is a woman aged 60-75 years in good health and CMV-seropositive. The chain employs TRBV29-1 and TRBJ1-5, with 10 central nucleotides matching TRBD1. The bases are TGCAGCGTGCCTGCGGGACAGGGGAGTCAGCCCCAGCATTTT. Translated, this is CSVPAGQGSQPQHF. With the portions outside the CDR3 filled from the reference TRBV29-1 and TRBJ1-5 genes, the complete variable region becomes SAVISQKPSRDICQRGTSLTIQCQVDSQVTMMFWYRQQPGQSLTLIATANQGSEATYESGFVIDKFPISRPNLTFSTLTVSNMSPEDSSIYLCSVPAGQGSQPQHFGDGTRLSIL.